Following are 14 T cell receptor beta chains from one sample sequenced in a study of metastatic and nonmetastatic thyroid tumors. Among the patients, none had received any treatment before thyroid surgery. TCRdb re-called the PCR reads through MiXCR. The sample yields approximately 12,000 clones, about 33% seen once. The sequenced material came from tumor tissue. The receptor source for this set is a female donor with papillary thyroid cancer or a benign thyroid nodule (not recorded which). Some clones in this sample may be carry-over from other donors' samples.

This clone qualifies as large. This chain connects TRBV27 to TRBJ2-1; 7 nucleotides agree with TRBD2. V trimming: 6 bases; J trimming: 1 base; junction bases outside the gene matches: 3. The CDR3 contains 14 residues. Germline loops: CDR1 MNHEY, CDR2 SMNVEV (reference sequence). CDR3 in DNA: TGTGCCAGCAGCTCTAGCGGATCCTACAATGAGCAGTTCTTC. Translated, it gives CASSSSGSYNEQFF.

The chain combines TRBV11-2 with TRBJ1-6, with D hard to call. From germline, CDR1 is SGHAT and CDR2 FQNNGV. The V end was cut by 5 bases, the J end by 0 bases, with 11 bases between. CDR3 length: 16 amino acids. DNA of the CDR3: TGTGCCAGCAGCACTTACTTGGGCTCCTATAATTCACCCCTCCACTTT. It specifies CASSTYLGSYNSPLHF. Variable domain in full (rest from reference TRBV11-2 and TRBJ1-6): EAGVAQSPRYKIIEKRQSVAFWCNPISGHATLYWYQQILGQGPKLLIQFQNNGVVDDSQLPKDRFSAERLKGVDSTLKIQPAKLEDSAVYLCASSTYLGSYNSPLHFGNGTRLTVT.

This clone was picked up many times. The chain combines TRBV6-5 with TRBJ2-5; D not resolved. The CDR3 loop spans 13 amino acids. Germline loops: CDR1 MNHEY, CDR2 SVGAGI. Trimming removed 2 bases at V and 3 bases at J, with 7 bases between. This chain's CDR3 is CASSYPPEETQYF. CDR3 nucleotides: TGTGCCAGCAGTTACCCTCCGGAAGAGACCCAGTACTTC.

Of note for this clone: A read error may produce the germline difference seen at one junction end. The chain joins TRBV6-2 or TRBV6-3 to TRBJ2-1; TRBD1 matches 7 bases. Per germline, CDR1 MNHEY and CDR2 SVGEGT. The CDR3 consists of 14 residues. The CDR3 DNA reads TGTGCCAGTACCCAAATAGTAGGGGGCAATGAGCATTTCTTC. Translating it yields CASTQIVGGNEHFF.

This clone has just a few counts. The chain has TRBV7-2 and TRBJ1-5; D gene unclear. The ends were cut back, 3 bases at V and 4 bases at J, with 4 bases in the middle. The germline CDR1 and CDR2 sequences are SGHTA and FQGNSA. CDR3 length: 12 amino acids. The CDR3 region has the DNA TGTGCCAGCAGCTTCCTTAATCAGCCCCAGCATTTT. Protein sequence: CASSFLNQPQHF.

This clone has a count of ten or more. J is TRBJ2-4 and V is TRBV27, with D unclear. The CDR3 has 15 amino acids. The V and J ends lost 6 bases and 0 bases respectively, with 12 bases between them. The germline CDR1 and CDR2 sequences are MNHEY and SMNVEV (reference sequence). The CDR3 sequence: CASSPDWLAKNIQYF. In DNA, the CDR3 is TGTGCCAGCAGCCCGGATTGGCTAGCCAAAAACATTCAGTACTTC.

The CDR3 nucleotides are TGTGCCAGCAGTGAACTAGCGGGAGGGCCCAATGAGCAGTTCTTC. Its protein product is CASSELAGGPNEQFF. The chain has TRBV6-4 and TRBJ2-1, with TRBD2 matching over 13 bases. The CDR3 sequence is 15 residues long. The trim removed 3 bases at V and 6 bases at J, leaving 2 bases unmatched. Germline V CDR1 and CDR2: MRHNA, SNTAGT.

The chain uses TRBV5-1 and TRBJ1-1, with TRBD1 identical over 8 bases. CDR1 and CDR2 from the germline V gene are SGHRS and YFSETQ. V trimming: 4 bases; J trimming: 5 bases; junction bases outside the gene matches: 16. The CDR3 consists of 17 residues. CDR3 residues: CASSTAPTGARQTEAFF. The CDR3 coding sequence is TGCGCCAGCAGCACCGCACCGACAGGGGCGCGGCAAACTGAAGCTTTCTTT. Based on the CDR3 plus reference TRBV5-1 and TRBJ1-1, the full variable domain is KAGVTQTPRYLIKTRGQQVTLSCSPISGHRSVSWYQQTPGQGLQFLFEYFSETQRNKGNFPGRFSGRQFSNSRSEMNVSTLELGDSALYLCASSTAPTGARQTEAFFGQGTRLTVV.

This clone was seen a handful of times. Since a much larger clone is just one base distant, this may be a read error. This chain links TRBV12-5 with TRBJ2-1, with D maybe TRBD1 (5 bases). V lost 5 bases and J lost 8, with 13 bases in between. This CDR3 has 13 residues. Germline lookup yields CDR1 LGHNT and CDR2 FRNRAP. This CDR3 reads CASGPPWGDEQFF. The CDR3 nucleotides are TGTGCTAGTGGTCCCCCTTGGGGCGATGAGCAGTTCTTC.

This clone was picked up many times. The chain is built from TRBV18 and TRBJ2-1, with 12 bases lining up with TRBD2. Germline CDR1 KGHSH, CDR2 LQKENI. The CDR3 has 16 residues. With V trimmed by 3 bases and J by 7 bases, 7 bases remained unmatched. The CDR3 loop reads CASSPGGLAGRNEQFF. In DNA, the CDR3 is TGTGCCAGCTCACCGGGTGGACTAGCGGGGAGGAATGAGCAGTTCTTC.

This clone was detected many times. V gene TRBV27 combines with J gene TRBJ1-3; TRBD1 matches at 8 bases. The V gene's germline CDR1 is MNHEY and CDR2 SMNVEV (reference sequence). The V and J ends lost 3 bases and 8 bases, in that order; junction bases with no gene match: 3. The CDR3 is 13 residues long. CDR3 in amino acids: CASSFTGGDTIYF. The CDR3 DNA follows: TGTGCCAGCAGTTTCACAGGGGGAGACACCATATATTTT.

The CDR3 DNA sequence: TGTGCCACCAGTGAGGGAGACAGGGGGATCTATGGCTACACCTTC. This encodes CATSEGDRGIYGYTF. The chain couples TRBV24-1 to TRBJ1-2; TRBD1 matches at 9 bases. Trimming removed 4 bases from V and 4 bases from J; junction bases left unmatched: 6. The germline V gene has CDR1 KGHDR and CDR2 SFDVKD. This CDR3 is 15 amino acids long.

This clone showed up many times. The rearrangement joins TRBV7-2 to TRBJ1-4, with D perhaps TRBD1 (6 bases). Germline V lookup: CDR1 SGHTA, CDR2 FQGNSA. Trimming stripped 6 bases from V and 7 bases from J, with 12 bases between. The CDR3 totals 13 residues. The CDR3 coding sequence is TGTGCCAGCAGTACCGGGACACCTGAAAAACTGTTTTTT. Encoded protein: CASSTGTPEKLFF.

This clone was seen ten or more times. This sequence joins TRBV11-3 and TRBJ2-1, with 10 bases matching TRBD2. This CDR3 has 19 amino acids. From germline, CDR1 is SGHNT and CDR2 YENEEA. Germline trimming cut 2 bases from V and 7 bases from J; bases unmatched to any gene: 17. The CDR3 nucleotides read TGTGCCAGCAGCTTATATAGTCCGGGGCTAGCGGGAGTCGTTAATGAGCAGTTCTTC. It yields the protein CASSLYSPGLAGVVNEQFF. The full variable domain, completed using reference TRBV11-3 and TRBJ2-1, is EAGVVQSPRYKIIEKKQPVAFWCNPISGHNTLYWYLQNLGQGPELLIRYENEEAVDDSQLPKDRFSAERLKGVDSTLKIQPAELGDSAVYLCASSLYSPGLAGVVNEQFFGPGTRLTVL.